A selection of T cell receptor beta chains follows, all from one sample in a study of T-cell reconstitution after alpha-beta-depleted transplantation in children. TCRdb independently ran MiXCR on the PCR reads; one entry per CDR3 protein. The table includes roughly 200,000 distinct CDR3 sequences, around 10% detected once. Sequences were derived from PBMCs from the stem cell graft donor, sampled from the stem cell graft. The receptors derive from a human donor who donated a stem cell graft to a child with acute lymphoblastic leukemia. Both conserved end residues are part of each CDR3. The D gene is left open where the match is weak. Only part of the rows carry a size: once, few, many, or a class if the clone is expanded.

few	TRBJ2-5	TRBV11-2	TRBD2	CASSAASSGGGFQETQYF	TGTGCCAGCAGCGCAGCATCCAGCGGGGGGGGATTCCAAGAGACCCAGTACTTC
few	TRBJ2-1	TRBV12-3/TRBV12-4	NA	CASRNQDLYNEQFF	TGTGCCAGCAGGAACCAGGACCTATACAATGAGCAGTTCTTC
many	TRBJ2-2	TRBV10-3	TRBD2	CAITGTGGTGELFF	TGTGCCATCACCGGGACGGGAGGGACCGGGGAGCTGTTTTTT
NA	TRBJ1-1	TRBV12-3/TRBV12-4	NA	CASSIKGWAEAFF	TGTGCCAGCAGTATAAAAGGGTGGGCTGAAGCTTTCTTT
many	TRBJ2-4	TRBV4-1	TRBD2	CASSQDSGGIGPGNIQYF	TGCGCCAGCAGCCAAGATTCGGGGGGGATAGGTCCCGGAAACATTCAGTACTTC
NA	TRBJ1-4	TRBV12-3/TRBV12-4	NA	CASSPSTAEKLFF	TGTGCCAGCAGTCCTTCGACAGCAGAAAAACTGTTTTTT
few	TRBJ2-7	TRBV4-1	TRBD2	CASSRGGTTYEQYF	TGCGCCAGCAGCCGAGGAGGGACTACCTACGAGCAGTACTTC
few	TRBJ1-6	TRBV7-2	TRBD1	CASSGPGTGTNSPLHF	TGTGCCAGCAGCGGACCCGGGACAGGGACTAATTCACCCCTCCACTTT
many	TRBJ1-5	TRBV12-3/TRBV12-4	NA	CASSLEGSGQPQHF	TGTGCCAGCAGTTTAGAGGGTTCAGGTCAGCCCCAGCATTTT
NA	TRBJ1-1	TRBV20-1	NA	CSAPDRTEAFF	TGCAGTGCCCCGGACAGAACTGAAGCTTTCTTT
NA	TRBJ1-1	TRBV20-1	NA	CSAATQGPMNTEAFF	TGCAGTGCCGCAACCCAGGGGCCAATGAACACTGAAGCTTTCTTT
once	TRBJ2-5	TRBV18	NA	CASSPVGGPLETQYF	TGTGCCAGCTCACCCGTCGGTGGTCCGTTGGAGACCCAGTACTTC
many	TRBJ1-2	TRBV6-6	NA	CASSYRDNYGYTF	TGTGCCAGCAGTTACAGGGATAACTATGGCTACACCTTC
many	TRBJ1-4	TRBV13	NA	CASSLESRLFF	TGTGCCAGCAGCTTAGAAAGTAGGCTGTTTTTT
few	TRBJ1-1	TRBV20-1	TRBD1	CSASFGQGRNTEAFF	TGCAGTGCTAGTTTTGGACAGGGCCGGAACACTGAAGCTTTCTTT
many	TRBJ1-1	TRBV2	NA	CASKGGRNTEAFF	TGTGCCAGCAAGGGGGGAAGGAACACTGAAGCTTTCTTT
NA	TRBJ1-5	TRBV6-2/TRBV6-3	NA	CASSGRGGSNQPQHF	TGTGCCAGCAGTGGGCGGGGGGGCAGCAATCAGCCCCAGCATTTT
NA	TRBJ2-5	TRBV5-1	NA	CASRVVGQETQYF	TGCGCCAGCAGGGTCGTCGGGCAAGAGACCCAGTACTTC
NA	TRBJ2-3	TRBV10-2	NA	CASSEDTSGDTQYF	TGCGCCAGCAGTGAGGACACCTCGGGAGATACGCAGTATTTT
many	TRBJ1-1	TRBV21-1	NA	CASSNWGHNTEAFF	TGTGCCAGCAGCAATTGGGGACACAACACTGAAGCTTTCTTT
many	TRBJ2-3	TRBV15	TRBD1	CATSSRTGADTQYF	TGTGCCACCAGCTCACGGACAGGGGCAGATACGCAGTATTTT
NA	TRBJ1-5	TRBV19	NA	CASRGQLAGQPQHF	TGTGCCAGTAGGGGACAACTCGCGGGGCAGCCCCAGCATTTT
NA	TRBJ2-1	TRBV7-9	TRBD2	CASSTSGGANEQFF	TGTGCCAGCAGCACTAGCGGGGGGGCAAATGAGCAGTTCTTC
many	TRBJ2-2	TRBV25-1	NA	CASSEIPHTGIRLSGELFF	TGTGCCAGCAGTGAAATTCCCCACACAGGGATACGGTTGAGCGGGGAGCTGTTTTTT
NA	TRBJ2-2	TRBV12-3/TRBV12-4	TRBD1	CASSPPGQAETGELFF	TGTGCCAGCAGTCCCCCGGGACAGGCTGAAACCGGGGAGCTGTTTTTT
NA	TRBJ2-6	TRBV11-2	TRBD1	CASSSFPGQGTMGANVLTF	TGTGCCAGCAGCTCTTTCCCGGGACAGGGGACGATGGGGGCCAACGTCCTGACTTTC
NA	TRBJ2-3	TRBV5-6	NA	CASSLIGGGRTDTQYF	TGTGCCAGCAGCTTGATTGGTGGGGGACGCACAGATACGCAGTATTTT
few	TRBJ2-3	TRBV4-3	NA	CASSRQLDSTDTQYF	TGCGCCAGCAGCCGGCAACTAGACAGCACAGATACGCAGTATTTT
NA	TRBJ1-1	TRBV20-1	NA	CSARDREGFSTEAFF	TGCAGTGCTAGAGATCGAGAGGGATTTAGCACTGAAGCTTTCTTT
many	TRBJ1-5	TRBV6-5	TRBD1	CASSLGQIHQPQHF	TGTGCCAGCAGCCTGGGACAGATCCATCAGCCCCAGCATTTT
NA	TRBJ1-5	TRBV19	NA	CASSKVAEGNQPQHF	TGTGCCAGTAGTAAGGTTGCGGAGGGAAATCAGCCCCAGCATTTT
few	TRBJ2-7	TRBV7-2	TRBD2	CASSSLAGGSYEQYF	TGTGCCAGCAGCTCCTTAGCGGGGGGTTCCTACGAGCAGTACTTC
many	TRBJ2-2	TRBV29-1	NA	CSAQPQGNTGELFF	TGCAGCGCTCAACCACAGGGGAACACCGGGGAGCTGTTTTTT
few	TRBJ2-1	TRBV10-3	NA	CAISSGSSYNEQFF	TGTGCCATCTCCAGCGGAAGCTCCTACAATGAGCAGTTCTTC
many	TRBJ2-1	TRBV29-1	NA	CSVSRQGGDHEQFF	TGCAGCGTTTCCCGCCAGGGAGGTGATCATGAGCAGTTCTTC
few	TRBJ1-6	TRBV13	TRBD1	CASSSDRANSPLHF	TGTGCCAGCAGCTCGGACAGGGCAAATTCACCCCTCCACTTT
NA	TRBJ2-7	TRBV5-1	TRBD1	CASSLETGDSYEQYF	TGCGCCAGCAGCTTGGAAACAGGGGACTCCTACGAGCAGTACTTC